This TCR beta chain was retrieved from a study of control samples from healthy donors and cancer patients. The repertoire was sequenced with immunoSEQ multiplex PCR; TCRdb's copy has only in-frame clones and lacks some. The table records under 150,000 clones, 92% of them present only once. Per germline, CDR1 SGHTA and CDR2 FQGTGA. The CDR3 sequence is 15 residues long. V gave up 4 bases and J gave up 7 bases, with 17 bases separating them. The TCR originated in a young man in good health. Sequencing input: blood. The J gene is TRBJ2-1, the V gene TRBV7-3; D may be TRBD1 (6 bases). The CDR3 spells CASSSDGRGTNEQFF. CDR3 nucleotide sequence: TGTGCCAGCAGCTCCGACGGCAGGGGCACAAATGAGCAGTTCTTC.